These T cell receptor beta chains were read from a single sample in a study of cytomegalovirus exposure and HLA in healthy donors. TCRdb keeps only in-frame clones here, not all; method: immunoSEQ multiplex PCR. The sample includes under 200,000 clones, roughly 75% of them seen just once. The sample taken for sequencing was PBMCs. The receptors come from a woman in her fifties or sixties in good health and CMV-seropositive. Both conserved end residues are part of each CDR3. The order of the fields is clone size, V gene, J gene, D gene, CDR3 DNA, CDR3 protein. The D gene is left open where the match is weak. Rows may omit the clone size; those that give it use once, few, many or a size class.

.	TRBV18	TRBJ2-7	.	TGTGCCAGCTCACCAATTGAGGGCTTTTACGAGCAGTACTTC	CASSPIEGFYEQYF
once	TRBV19	TRBJ1-1	.	TGTGCCAGTAGTATGGCAGGGGTTAAAGCTGAAGCTTTCTTT	CASSMAGVKAEAFF
.	TRBV7-9	TRBJ1-2	.	TGTGCCAGCAGCCTGGCCGGCAGGGAAGACTATGGCTACACCTTC	CASSLAGREDYGYTF
.	TRBV18	TRBJ2-2	TRBD2	TGTGCCAGCTCACCTACTAGCGGGAGGTCGAACACCGGGGAGCTGTTTTTT	CASSPTSGRSNTGELFF
.	TRBV28	TRBJ1-2	.	TGTGCCAGCAGAGTCGGACAGAATACCTATGGCTACACTTTC	CASRVGQNTYGYTF
.	TRBV28	TRBJ1-2	TRBD1	TGTGCCAGCAGTGACATGACAGGGACAAACTATGGCTACACCTTC	CASSDMTGTNYGYTF
few	TRBV2	TRBJ2-5	.	TGTGCCAGCAGTGAGAAGGCATCAGGGGTAGCAGAGACCCAGTACTTC	CASSEKASGVAETQYF
.	TRBV19	TRBJ1-2	TRBD1	TGTGCCAGTAGCCAACAGGGGCGCGACTATGGCTACACCTTC	CASSQQGRDYGYTF
.	TRBV19	TRBJ1-5	TRBD1	TGTGCCAGTAGTATGGAGGACAGGGCTAATCAGCCCCAGCATTTT	CASSMEDRANQPQHF
.	TRBV2	TRBJ1-6	TRBD1	TGTGCCAGCAGTGTGCGGACAGGGGCCGAGTCACCCCTCCACTTT	CASSVRTGAESPLHF
.	TRBV9	TRBJ1-2	TRBD1	TGTGCCAGCAGCGCCTACAGGGGGGAGAACTATGGCTACACCTTC	CASSAYRGENYGYTF
.	TRBV6-6	TRBJ2-7	.	TGTGCCAGCAGTTACTCAGGACAGTCCGCGGACGAGCAGTACTTC	CASSYSGQSADEQYF
.	TRBV13	TRBJ2-7	.	TGTGCCAGCAGCTTAGGATTACAGGGCCACGAGCAGTACTTC	CASSLGLQGHEQYF
once	TRBV19	TRBJ1-1	.	TGTGCCAGTAGTATAGATCACGGGGGGGAGAACACTGAAGCTTTCTTT	CASSIDHGGENTEAFF
.	TRBV7-2	TRBJ2-1	.	TGTGCCAGCAGCTTAGCGGCGACTATTGAGCAGTTCTTC	CASSLAATIEQFF
.	TRBV15	TRBJ2-2	TRBD1	TGTGCCACCAGCACCGGGACAGGGGGCTTCAGGGGCACCGGGGAGCTGTTTTTT	CATSTGTGGFRGTGELFF
.	TRBV5-1	TRBJ2-5	.	TGCGCCAGCAGCTTGGCCCCGGCAGGAGGACAAGAGACCCAGTACTTC	CASSLAPAGGQETQYF
.	TRBV5-1	TRBJ1-2	TRBD1	TGCGCCAGCAGCCCACAGGGGCATGGCTACACCTTC	CASSPQGHGYTF
.	TRBV7-9	TRBJ2-2	.	TGTGCCAGCAGCCCACCCCGGGACACCGGGGAGCTGTTTTTT	CASSPPRDTGELFF
.	TRBV11-2	TRBJ2-1	.	TGTGCCAGCAGCCCCAGCGACGAGCAGTTCTTC	CASSPSDEQFF
.	TRBV13	TRBJ1-2	.	TGTGCCAGCATGGAGGGTGGATTGAACTATGGCTACACCTTC	CASMEGGLNYGYTF
.	TRBV5-4	TRBJ2-1	TRBD2	TGTGCCAGCAGCTTGGACCCCGGGGCTAGCGGGAAAAATGAGCAGTTCTTC	CASSLDPGASGKNEQFF
.	TRBV12-5	TRBJ2-5	TRBD2	TGTGCTAGTGGTTTGGTATCATTGGGCGGGGGAGGGTTAGAGACCCAGTACTTC	CASGLVSLGGGGLETQYF
.	TRBV7-9	TRBJ2-7	TRBD2	TGTGCCAGCAGCTTTCTAGCGGGAGAGTACGAGCAGTACTTC	CASSFLAGEYEQYF
.	TRBV5-5	TRBJ1-2	.	TGTGCCAGCAGCCGCACCGGGACTCCGAGGCCTAACTATGGCTACACCTTC	CASSRTGTPRPNYGYTF
.	TRBV5-1	TRBJ1-3	.	TGCGCCAGCAGCCCAGGACTGACCTCTGGAAACACCATATATTTT	CASSPGLTSGNTIYF
.	TRBV18	TRBJ2-2	.	TGTGCCAGCTCGCCTTTACGGGCCGGGGAGCTGTTTTTT	CASSPLRAGELFF
once	TRBV6-1	TRBJ1-1	TRBD1	TGTGCCAGCATCCGGGACAGGGTAAACACTGAAGCTTTCTTT	CASIRDRVNTEAFF
few	TRBV9	TRBJ2-2	TRBD1	TGTGCCAGCAGCGTAGTAGACGGGACAGGGTGGGGTGATGCCGGGGAGCTGTTTTTT	CASSVVDGTGWGDAGELFF